The 5 T cell receptor beta chains reported below all come from one sample, sequenced in a study of a mutant IDH1 vaccine in newly diagnosed glioma. The method was immunoSEQ multiplex PCR; TCRdb's version includes in-frame clones alone and lacks a portion of them. The data contain about 67,000 clones, around 80% of them singletons. As for time point: baseline, week 1 (first vaccination visit). Treatment specified: pre-vaccination baseline after standard-of-care therapy. Sequencing was performed on peripheral blood mononuclear cells (PBMCs), taken from a glioma patient treated with radiotherapy, temozolomide or both. The source of these receptors is a woman between 18 and 30 years old with glioma. Some clones in this sample may be carry-over from other donors' samples.

V gene TRBV29-1 combines with J gene TRBJ1-3; unclear D gene. In germline, CDR1 is SQVTM, CDR2 ANQGSEA. The CDR3 covers 14 residues. V was clipped by 5 bases and J by 0 bases, with 11 bases between them. CDR3 DNA sequence: TGCAGCGTTAAGAGGACGGCCTCTGGAAACACCATATATTTT. The encoded protein is CSVKRTASGNTIYF. Full variable domain (rest looked up from reference TRBV29-1 and TRBJ1-3): SAVISQKPSRDICQRGTSLTIQCQVDSQVTMMFWYRQQPGQSLTLIATANQGSEATYESGFVIDKFPISRPNLTFSTLTVSNMSPEDSSIYLCSVKRTASGNTIYFGEGSWLTVV.

V usage is TRBV9 and J usage is TRBJ1-2; D possibly corresponds to TRBD1 (5 bases). Trimming removed 6 bases from V and 3 bases from J, with 15 bases in between. The CDR3 length is 14 residues. CDR1 is SGDLS, CDR2 YYNGEE, per germline. CDR3 nucleotides: TGTGCCAGCACCAAAGACAGCCGGGACTATGGCTACACCTTC. It is translated as CASTKDSRDYGYTF.

This chain joins TRBV9 and TRBJ2-3, with 7 bases identical to TRBD1. The trim removed 4 bases at V and 4 bases at J, leaving 9 bases unmatched. The length of the CDR3 is 15 residues. Germline CDR1 SGDLS, CDR2 YYNGEE. The CDR3 DNA sequence: TGTGCCAGCAGCACACAGGGGTTTATAGCAGATACGCAGTATTTT. Translation gives CASSTQGFIADTQYF.

Concerning this clone itself: Different DNA sequences within this sample yield the same CDR3. The chain has TRBV4-2 and TRBJ1-5; no clear D. Trimming removed 0 bases at V and 0 bases at J, with 0 bases between. This CDR3 is built from 13 residues. Germline CDR1 LGHNA, CDR2 YNFKEQ. This CDR3 reads CASSQDSNQPQHF. Here the CDR3 DNA reads TGTGCCAGCAGCCAAGATAGCAATCAGCCCCAGCATTTT.

The V gene is TRBV7-2, the J gene TRBJ1-1; D unresolved. The CDR3 is made up of 17 amino acids. The V end lost 2 bases, the J end lost 1 base, and 17 bases lay between the germline ends. Per germline, CDR1 SGHTA and CDR2 FQGNSA. The CDR3: CASSLFPGIGRNTEAFF. In DNA form, the CDR3 reads TGTGCCAGCAGCTTATTTCCGGGTATCGGAAGGAACACTGAAGCTTTCTTT.